The 18 T cell receptor beta chains presented below share a single source sample, sequenced in a study of Ad26.COV2.S vaccination and SARS-CoV-2 variants. Sequenced by immunoSEQ multiplex PCR; TCRdb stores in-frame clones only, minus some. The sample holds about 680,000 clones, roughly 90% seen once. Treatment here: some 19 received Ad26.COV2.S at low or high dose, single or two shots; about five received placebo; per-sample allocation not given. Samples were taken on day 63 after the first vaccine or placebo injection. Sequencing was performed on peripheral blood, taken in a trial of Ad26.COV2.S vaccine versus placebo. The receptors were sampled from a person aged 18-65 years who received the Ad26.COV2.S COVID-19 vaccine or a placebo.

The gene calls are TRBV18 and TRBJ2-7; 9 bases agree with TRBD1. The CDR3 is 14 amino acids. Trimming took 3 bases from V and 5 from J; bases not matched to a gene: 5. Per the germline V gene, CDR1 is KGHSH and CDR2 is LQKENI. In nucleotides, the CDR3 is TGTGCCAGCTCACCCCCGGGACAGGGAGACGAGCAGTACTTC. It yields the protein CASSPPGQGDEQYF. Drawing the rest from reference TRBV18 and TRBJ2-7, the complete variable domain is NAGVMQNPRHLVRRRGQEARLRCSPMKGHSHVYWYRQLPEEGLKFMVYLQKENIIDESGMPKERFSAEFPKEGPSILRIQQVVRGDSAAYFCASSPPGQGDEQYFGPGTRLTVT.

This chain uses TRBV7-2 with TRBJ2-1; perhaps D is TRBD1 or TRBD2 (5 bases each). This CDR3 contains 15 residues. The V end was cut by 3 bases, the J end by 5 bases, with 14 bases between. Germline V CDR1 and CDR2: SGHTA, FQGNSA. The CDR3 DNA sequence: TGTGCCAGCAGCTTTGGGACCCTTAGGCACAATGAGCAGTTCTTC. This gives the protein CASSFGTLRHNEQFF. The full variable domain, completed using reference TRBV7-2 and TRBJ2-1, is GAGVSQSPSNKVTEKGKDVELRCDPISGHTALYWYRQSLGQGLEFLIYFQGNSAPDKSGLPSDRFSAERTGGSVSTLTIQRTQQEDSAVYLCASSFGTLRHNEQFFGPGTRLTVL.

The gene calls are TRBV7-2 and TRBJ2-7, with TRBD2 matching 9 bases. CDR1 and CDR2 from the germline V gene are SGHTA and FQGNSA. The CDR3 is 15 residues long. Losses at the gene ends were 4 bases for V and 2 bases for J; bases not matched to a gene: 6. The CDR3 loop is CASSSRASGAYEQYF. The CDR3 DNA follows: TGTGCCAGCAGCTCCAGGGCTAGCGGGGCCTACGAGCAGTACTTC. The full variable domain, its missing parts supplied by reference TRBV7-2 and TRBJ2-7, is GAGVSQSPSNKVTEKGKDVELRCDPISGHTALYWYRQSLGQGLEFLIYFQGNSAPDKSGLPSDRFSAERTGGSVSTLTIQRTQQEDSAVYLCASSSRASGAYEQYFGPGTRLTVT.

J is TRBJ2-1 and V is TRBV7-9; no clear D. There are 11 residues in the CDR3. Germline CDR1 reads SEHNR; CDR2 reads FQNEAQ (reference sequence). V was pared by 5 bases and J by 8 bases, with 7 bases between. CDR3 region: CASSIKDEQFF. The DNA of the CDR3 is TGTGCCAGCAGCATAAAGGATGAGCAGTTCTTC.

DNA of the CDR3: TGTGCCAGCAGCTTGGTCCGGGGGGACAATGAGCAGTTCTTC. The encoded protein is CASSLVRGDNEQFF. V usage is TRBV5-4 and J usage is TRBJ2-1; TRBD2 aligns across 7 bases. Germline CDR1 SGHNT, CDR2 YYREEE (reference sequence). This CDR3 is built from 14 residues. The J segment lost 5 bases and the V segment lost 0 bases, leaving 2 bases of the junction unmatched.

This sequence joins TRBV4-1 and TRBJ2-7, with unresolved D. The length of the CDR3 is 13 residues. CDR1 is MGHRA and CDR2 is YSYEKL in the germline V gene. The V end lost 4 bases, the J end lost 4 bases, and 11 bases lay between the germline ends. The CDR3 nucleotides are TGCGCCAGCAGCCTCGGAGTTGGATACGAGCAGTACTTC. Translating gives CASSLGVGYEQYF.

V usage is TRBV24-1 and J usage is TRBJ1-2; possible D gene TRBD1, 5 bases. The V end was cut by 2 bases, the J end by 6 bases, with 15 bases between. CDR1 and CDR2 from the germline V gene are KGHDR and SFDVKD. The CDR3 runs 15 residues. The CDR3 bases are TGTGCCACCAGTGATTGGGGGGGATCTATCAATGGCTACACCTTC. Its translation: CATSDWGGSINGYTF.

The table lists this clone with a count of one. The chain has TRBV30 and TRBJ1-1; D is ambiguous. CDR1 GTSNPN and CDR2 SVGIG come from the germline V gene (reference sequence). The CDR3 covers 10 residues. Trimming took off 7 bases at V and 8 bases at J, with 11 bases between the two ends. CDR3 bases: TGTGCCTTGGGCCCCCGGGAAGCTTTCTTT. Translating it yields CALGPREAFF.

The CDR3 DNA follows: TGTGCCAGCAGCCTTAGAACTAGCGGGATTGGAGATACGCAGTATTTT. Its protein product is CASSLRTSGIGDTQYF. V usage is TRBV3-1 (or the pseudogene TRBV3-2) and J usage is TRBJ2-3; 10 bases are a match to TRBD2. Germline trimming cut 4 bases from V and 5 bases from J; bases unmatched to any gene: 9. The CDR3 covers 16 residues. Germline loops: CDR1 LGHDT, CDR2 YNNKEL (reference sequence).

The rearrangement links TRBV3-1 (or the pseudogene TRBV3-2) to TRBJ1-1; no clear D gene. The V end was cut by 1 base, the J end by 0 bases, with 6 bases between. Germline CDR1 reads LGHDT; CDR2 reads YNNKEL (reference sequence). CDR3 length: 14 amino acids. CDR3 bases: TGTGCCAGCAGCCAAGGAGGACTGAACACTGAAGCTTTCTTT. Protein sequence: CASSQGGLNTEAFF.

The chain is built from TRBV18 and TRBJ2-7; unclear D gene. CDR3 length equals 14 residues. V gave up 0 bases and J gave up 7 bases, with 13 bases separating them. Per germline, CDR1 KGHSH and CDR2 LQKENI. The CDR3 sequence is CASSPPARVGEQYF. The CDR3 DNA follows: TGTGCCAGCTCACCACCCGCCAGAGTGGGGGAGCAGTACTTC.

The genes are TRBV10-1 and TRBJ2-7, with D maybe TRBD1 (6 bases). In germline, CDR1 is WNHNN, CDR2 SYGVQD (reference sequence). The CDR3 has 13 amino acids. V shed 0 bases and J shed 6 bases, with 9 bases lying between them. CDR3 in amino acids: CASSESHRVEQYF. CDR3 nucleotide sequence: TGCGCCAGCAGTGAGTCTCACAGGGTCGAGCAGTACTTC.

This clone was observed once. The CDR3 reads CASSTDTQYF. DNA for the CDR3: TGTGCCAGCAGCACAGATACGCAGTATTTT. This chain links TRBV2 with TRBJ2-3; no reliable D call. CDR3 length: 10 residues. Between the trimmed V and J ends, which lost 6 bases and 2 bases, there was a span of 0 bases. Germline V CDR1 and CDR2: SNHLY, FYNNEI.

The CDR3 region has the DNA TGTGCCAGCAGCTTAGGGACTAGCGGGAGATGGTACGAGCAGTACTTC. Amino acid sequence: CASSLGTSGRWYEQYF. V gene TRBV7-2 combines with J gene TRBJ2-7; TRBD2 aligns across 13 bases. The CDR3 totals 16 residues. Germline V CDR1 and CDR2: SGHTA, FQGNSA. V lost 1 base to trimming and J lost 4 bases; unmatched junction nucleotides: 4.

The rearrangement uses TRBV12-3 or TRBV12-4 and TRBJ2-3; a possible D gene is TRBD2 (5 bases). V lost 0 bases, J lost 10 bases, and 8 bases lay in between. The CDR3 consists of 12 residues. This chain's CDR3 is CASSLAGAAQYF. CDR3 nucleotides: TGTGCCAGCAGTTTAGCGGGAGCGGCGCAGTATTTT.

The J gene is TRBJ2-1, the V gene TRBV7-9; the match to TRBD2 covers 13 bases. Losses at the gene ends were 7 bases for V and 0 bases for J; bases not matched to a gene: 6. In germline, CDR1 is SEHNR, CDR2 FQNEAQ (reference sequence). The CDR3 runs 17 residues. The CDR3 region has the DNA TGTGCCAGCAAGGGACTAGCGGGAACTTTCTCCTACAATGAGCAGTTCTTC. Protein sequence: CASKGLAGTFSYNEQFF.

This chain links TRBV21-1 with TRBJ1-4; TRBD1 was called by the table and not checked on the DNA. TRBV21-1 is a pseudogene. There are 16 residues in the CDR3. CDR3 bases: TGTGCCAGCAGCGAGACAGGGGGGTGCACTAATGAAAAACTGTTTTTT. Translated: CASSETGGCTNEKLFF.

The V call is TRBV18, the J call TRBJ2-7; 7 bases agree with TRBD1. The CDR3 has 13 residues. Germline V gene sequence: CDR1 KGHSH, CDR2 LQKENI. With V trimmed by 5 bases and J by 3 bases, 4 bases remained unmatched. The CDR3 loop reads CASSGTADYEQYF. In DNA, the CDR3 is TGTGCCAGCTCAGGGACAGCCGACTACGAGCAGTACTTC.